Listed below are T cell receptor beta chains from one sample, sequenced in a study of cytomegalovirus exposure and HLA in healthy donors. TCRdb keeps only in-frame clones here, not all; method: immunoSEQ multiplex PCR. Of over 150,000 clones in the sample, 70% to 80% were seen once. Material: PBMCs. The receptors shown here come from a man younger than 45 in good health and CMV-seropositive. The CDR3 runs from the conserved cysteine through the conserved F or W. D genes are given only for firm matches. Clone size is stated in some rows and not others, as once, few, many or a class when expanded.

j_gene	d_gene	abundance	v_gene	CDR3aa	CDR3nt
TRBJ1-5	TRBD1	-	TRBV18	CASSPGQGANQPQHF	TGTGCCAGCTCCCCGGGACAGGGAGCCAATCAGCCCCAGCATTTT
TRBJ2-6	-	-	TRBV4-2	CASSQDLNGANVLTF	TGTGCCAGCAGCCAAGATCTTAATGGGGCCAACGTCCTGACTTTC
TRBJ2-3	-	-	TRBV29-1	CSVEEGGGPDTQYF	TGCAGCGTTGAGGAGGGGGGGGGCCCAGATACGCAGTATTTT
TRBJ2-7	-	-	TRBV28	CASSSDLTSYEQYF	TGTGCCAGCAGTTCGGACTTGACCTCCTACGAGCAGTACTTC
TRBJ1-3	-	once	TRBV5-6	CASLGGGRDSYSGNTIYF	TGTGCCAGCCTCGGCGGGGGTCGTGACTCCTACTCTGGAAACACCATATATTTT
TRBJ1-2	-	-	TRBV15	CATSRGGPGREYGYTF	TGTGCCACCAGCAGAGGAGGCCCAGGGAGGGAGTATGGCTACACCTTC
TRBJ2-3	TRBD1	-	TRBV7-2	CASSGQVPDTQYF	TGTGCCAGCAGCGGACAGGTCCCAGATACGCAGTATTTT
TRBJ2-1	TRBD2	-	TRBV15	CATSRGHLGGSSYNEQFF	TGTGCCACCAGCAGAGGACATTTGGGCGGGAGCTCCTACAATGAGCAGTTCTTC
TRBJ1-3	-	-	TRBV4-3	CASSPQGPINTIYF	TGCGCCAGCAGCCCACAGGGACCCATAAACACCATATATTTT
TRBJ2-5	-	-	TRBV7-6	CASSQPGALGETQYF	TGTGCCAGCAGCCAGCCAGGGGCTCTAGGGGAGACCCAGTACTTC
TRBJ1-1	TRBD1	-	TRBV27	CASRTDRVSTAEAFF	TGTGCCAGCAGGACGGACAGGGTCTCAACGGCTGAAGCTTTCTTT
TRBJ1-5	-	-	TRBV10-2	CASSVGGSNQPQHF	TGCGCCAGCAGTGTCGGCGGCTCAAATCAGCCCCAGCATTTT
TRBJ1-5	-	-	TRBV28	CASSFTAPQADQPQHF	TGTGCCAGCAGTTTTACCGCCCCACAGGCGGATCAGCCCCAGCATTTT
TRBJ2-7	-	-	TRBV11-2	CASSLASERFGEQYF	TGTGCCAGCAGCTTAGCCTCGGAGCGGTTCGGCGAGCAGTACTTC
TRBJ2-5	TRBD2	once	TRBV4-1	CASSRVDMGLAGEQYF	TGCGCCAGCAGCCGAGTAGATATGGGACTAGCGGGAGAGCAGTACTTC
TRBJ1-2	-	-	TRBV19	CASQDSHKPYTF	TGTGCCAGTCAAGACAGCCATAAACCCTACACCTTC
TRBJ2-1	-	-	TRBV5-1	CASSLALLADYNEQFF	TGCGCCAGCAGCTTGGCTCTCTTGGCGGACTACAATGAGCAGTTCTTC
TRBJ1-1	-	once	TRBV5-5	CASSLERRLNTEAFF	TGTGCCAGCAGCTTGGAGAGGCGACTGAACACTGAAGCTTTCTTT
TRBJ1-5	-	few	TRBV30	CAWSALGGSNQPQHF	TGTGCCTGGAGTGCGCTAGGGGGAAGCAATCAGCCCCAGCATTTT
TRBJ2-3	TRBD2	-	TRBV2	CASSQGTSGVTDTQYF	TGTGCCAGCAGCCAGGGGACTAGCGGGGTCACAGATACGCAGTATTTT
TRBJ2-3	-	-	TRBV30	CAWSVGSGLTDTQYF	TGTGCCTGGAGTGTGGGTAGCGGTCTTACAGATACGCAGTATTTT
TRBJ2-2	TRBD1	-	TRBV12-5	CASGFGGQGNTGELFF	TGTGCTAGTGGTTTCGGGGGACAGGGTAACACCGGGGAGCTGTTTTTT
TRBJ2-2	-	-	TRBV4-2	CASSQDLLGGSTPGRVGGLFF	TGTGCCAGCAGCCAAGATCTCCTGGGGGGGTCAACACCGGGGAGAGTGGGGGGCCTGTTTTTT
TRBJ2-5	TRBD1	-	TRBV7-2	CASGTGRGETQYF	TGTGCCAGCGGGACAGGGAGGGGGGAGACCCAGTACTTC
TRBJ2-1	TRBD2	-	TRBV28	CASSLLAGGRNEQFF	TGTGCCAGCAGCCTACTAGCGGGAGGTCGCAATGAGCAGTTCTTC
TRBJ2-4	TRBD1	-	TRBV28	CASSPGQGWDIQYF	TGTGCCAGCAGTCCAGGACAGGGATGGGACATTCAGTACTTC
TRBJ1-2	-	-	TRBV30	CAWSVLVGRHYGYTF	TGTGCCTGGAGTGTACTTGTAGGGAGGCACTATGGCTACACCTTC